The subject of this entry is one T cell receptor beta chain. The antigen is undetermined. This sample was included in a study of blood T cells in healthy people across ages. Study-wide context: The capture of about one barcoded beta molecule per two T cells was achieved by template switching. Study-wide results and limits: Nothing was known about donor CMV status, and this possibly confounded expanded clonotype changes. Long-lived donors had more naive CD4+ cells and higher diversity than aged donors.

Primed by a sample-barcoded 5' primer and a J-beta primer mix, a second PCR proceeded for 7 to 11 cycles. Using its own MiXCR run on the 5' RACE reads, TCRdb lists one record per CDR3 protein. Of about 770,000 distinct CDR3 sequences in the sample, approximately 44% were seen once. Collection of ten milliliters of peripheral blood was performed for each donor. The V gene's germline CDR1 is SGDLS and CDR2 YYNGEE. The V segment lost 3 bases and the J segment 13 bases; nucleotides outside the gene matches: 21. The CDR3 has 17 residues. The receptor was derived from a man aged 55 to 69 in good health. The J gene is TRBJ2-4, the V gene TRBV9, with 8 nucleotides matching TRBD1. Sequenced: blood. CDR3 residues: CASSGLIRDRPYNEQYF. In nucleotides, the CDR3 is TGTGCCAGCAGCGGACTGATCCGGGACAGGCCCTACAATGAGCAGTACTTC.